The 9 T cell receptor beta chains below were found in one sample sequenced in a study of human T cells and chemical hapten exposure. TCRdb fed the RACE reads into MiXCR, producing one record per CDR3 protein. Among roughly 96,000 distinct CDR3 sequences listed, approximately 9.3% were seen once. Time point described: patch test 2, 6 weeks after DPC sensitization. Treatment defined: therapeutic diphenylcyclopropenone sensitization with weekly scalp DPC. Sequenced material: whole blood, taken in connection with sensitization to the hapten diphenylcyclopropenone (DPC). These receptors all stem from a middle-aged woman with alopecia areata. Some clones in this sample may be carry-over from other donors' samples.

The chain recombines TRBV9 with TRBJ2-3, with 12 bases lining up with TRBD2. The CDR3 is made up of 16 amino acids. The ends lost 3 bases at V and 0 bases at J; junction bases unmatched: 2. Germline V gene lookup returns CDR1 SGDLS and CDR2 YYNGEE. The CDR3 here is CASSAGTSGSTDTQYF. The CDR3 DNA follows: TGTGCCAGCAGCGCCGGGACTAGCGGGAGCACAGATACGCAGTATTTT. Looking up the rest from reference TRBV9 and TRBJ2-3 gives the full variable domain: DSGVTQTPKHLITATGQRVTLRCSPRSGDLSVYWYQQSLDQGLQFLIQYYNGEERAKGNILERFSAQQFPDLHSELNLSSLELGDSALYFCASSAGTSGSTDTQYFGPGTRLTVL.

This clonotype has only a few counts. This rearrangement joins TRBV24-1 to TRBJ2-1, with a weak D call TRBD2 (6 bases). The germline V and J ends were trimmed by 4 bases and 4 bases, with 10 bases remaining between them. The V gene's germline CDR1 is KGHDR and CDR2 SFDVKD. The CDR3 is made up of 14 amino acids. CDR3 DNA: TGTGCCACCAGTGACCGACTAGATTACAATGAGCAGTTCTTC. Its protein is CATSDRLDYNEQFF.

This clonotype was counted only a few times. The chain recombines TRBV18 with TRBJ1-2, with a tentative D call TRBD1 (6 bases). V was shortened by 4 bases and J by 0 bases, with 12 bases between the two germline ends. This CDR3 is built from 15 residues. CDR1 and CDR2 (germline): KGHSH, LQKENI. The CDR3 region is CASSLTTGTNYGYTF. CDR3 in DNA: TGTGCCAGCTCACTCACAACAGGGACTAACTATGGCTACACCTTC.

The V and J genes are TRBV30 and TRBJ1-1; possibly TRBD1 for D (5 bases). Trimming shortened V by 3 bases and J by 2 bases, and 7 bases separated the two germline ends. Looked up from germline, CDR1 is GTSNPN and CDR2 is SVGIG (reference sequence). The CDR3 is 12 amino acids. CDR3 residues: CAWRWGNTEAFF. CDR3 bases: TGTGCCTGGAGATGGGGCAACACTGAAGCTTTCTTT.

J is TRBJ2-1 and V is TRBV5-1; 11 bases are a match to TRBD2. CDR1 is SGHRS, CDR2 YFSETQ, per germline. The CDR3 length is 16 residues. The V segment lost 2 bases and the J segment 6 bases; nucleotides outside the gene matches: 7. The CDR3 sequence is CASSLLAGVSRNEQFF. CDR3 bases: TGCGCCAGCAGCTTACTAGCGGGAGTCTCACGCAATGAGCAGTTCTTC.

This clonotype was recorded many times. V gene TRBV28 combines with J gene TRBJ1-3; no firm D call. This CDR3 spans 14 amino acids. Germline V gene data show CDR1 as MDHEN and CDR2 as SYDVKM. With 2 bases removed from V and 5 bases from J, the gap between germline ends came to 10 bases. In DNA, the CDR3 is TGTGCCAGCAGTTTAACGATGAGGAGAAACACCATATATTTT. Translated: CASSLTMRRNTIYF.

In its sample, this clonotype was seen a few times. This chain connects TRBV5-6 to TRBJ2-7; 10 bases line up with TRBD2. CDR3 length: 17 amino acids. With 4 bases clipped from V and 2 bases from J, the junction kept 12 bases outside the gene matches. CDR1 is SGHDT and CDR2 is YYEEEE in the germline V gene. CDR3 loop: CASSPPLTSGPTYEQYF. CDR3 nucleotide sequence: TGTGCCAGCAGCCCCCCCCTGACTAGCGGGCCGACCTACGAGCAGTACTTC.

Many counts were recorded for this clonotype. The chain links TRBV7-2 to TRBJ1-2, with 7 bases lining up with TRBD1. CDR3 length equals 14 residues. Germline V gene data show CDR1 as SGHTA and CDR2 as FQGNSA. V was clipped by 5 bases and J by 8 bases; unmatched bases: 11. The CDR3 spells CASSLQGGLGGYTF. CDR3 sequence (DNA): TGTGCCAGCAGCCTCCAGGGGGGACTGGGCGGCTACACCTTC.

This clonotype was found many times. The chain combines TRBV27 with TRBJ2-7; TRBD2 agrees at 14 bases. Trimming at V came to 8 bases and at J to 4 bases, leaving 10 bases not matched to a gene. CDR1 is MNHEY, CDR2 SMNVEV, per germline (reference sequence). This CDR3 contains 16 residues. The CDR3 is CASEKGTSGRWYEQYF. In nucleotides, the CDR3 is TGTGCCAGCGAAAAGGGGACTAGCGGGAGATGGTACGAGCAGTACTTC.